These 5 T cell receptor beta chains were sequenced from one sample in a study of patients and donors after allogeneic stem cell transplantation. TCRdb called the RT-PCR reads again in MiXCR, with one record for every CDR3 protein. The sample includes 800,000 to 1,000,000 distinct CDR3 sequences, more than 15% of them seen just once. Sequenced input: blood, either unsorted or a sorted T cell fraction (not recorded which). Receptor source: a human donor who was either an allogeneic HSCT recipient or a stem cell or donor lymphocyte infusion donor (not recorded which). It is not recorded whose cells these are; they may come from a transplant donor.

This clonotype appeared once. V usage is TRBV5-4 and J usage is TRBJ2-5, with 15 bases fitting TRBD2. The CDR3 contains 17 residues. The V gene's germline CDR1 is SGHNT and CDR2 YYREEE (reference sequence). V dropped 0 bases and J dropped 5; count of bases not matched to a gene: 5. Here the CDR3 DNA reads TGTGCCAGCAGCTTGGATCGGACTAGCGGGAGGGCGGAGACCCAGTACTTC. Translated, it gives CASSLDRTSGRAETQYF.

This clonotype was counted only a few times. V usage is TRBV5-1 and J usage is TRBJ1-1, with D possibly being TRBD1 (6 bases). Germline CDR1 is SGHRS and CDR2 is YFSETQ. V gave up 6 bases and J gave up 1 base, with 13 bases separating them. CDR3 length: 14 amino acids. Written as DNA, the CDR3 is TGCGCCAGCACCCAGGGGACGGGGAACACTGAAGCTTTCTTT. Protein product: CASTQGTGNTEAFF.

The V gene is TRBV7-9, the J gene TRBJ2-7, with D maybe TRBD2 (6 bases). This CDR3 has 15 residues. Trimming removed 5 bases from V and 7 bases from J, with 21 bases in between. The germline V gene encodes CDR1 SEHNR and CDR2 FQNEAQ (reference sequence). The DNA of the CDR3 is TGTGCCAGCAGCGTCACCGGGACTCCTTCGGATGAGCAGTACTTC. Translation: CASSVTGTPSDEQYF.

The J gene is TRBJ2-7, the V gene TRBV21-1; the table's TRBD1 call for D was not verified on the DNA. TRBV21-1 is reported as a pseudogene. The CDR3 extends over 12 amino acids. Written as DNA, the CDR3 is TGTGCCAGCGGGGACAGGGGACACGAGCAGTACTTC. It encodes CASGDRGHEQYF.

This clonotype was seen a handful of times. V and J are TRBV7-9 and TRBJ2-3; TRBD1 matches at 9 bases. After removal of 1 base from V and 6 bases from J, the junction contained 8 bases not matched to a gene. Germline V gives CDR1 SEHNR, CDR2 FQNEAQ (reference sequence). The CDR3 runs to 16 residues. In nucleotides, the CDR3 is TGTGCCAGCAGCTTAGGCGACAGGGGGAAGTGGGATACGCAGTATTTT. Translated, it gives CASSLGDRGKWDTQYF.